This paragraph covers one T cell receptor beta chain sequence. What it binds is not known. V was clipped by 5 bases and J by 2 bases; unmatched bases: 9. The CDR3 totals 16 residues. Germline V gives CDR1 LNHDA, CDR2 SQIVND (reference sequence). This sample was taken from a study of cytomegalovirus exposure and HLA in healthy donors. This PCR relied on a set of 60 Vbeta primers and 13 Jbeta primers. Only in-frame clones appear in the TCRdb table, and some are missing; sequencing was by immunoSEQ multiplex PCR. The table has approximately 110,000 clones, around 80% seen once. Study conclusions and caveats: Prior analysis indicated that the majority of TCR beta V segments exhibited productivity approximately 90% or approximately 30% of the time. Later work found most CMV-associated TCR beta chains apparently HLA-restricted. TCR beta V- and J-gene trimming, according to a later analysis, was linked to a missense DCLRE1C variant. Available immune exposure information was restricted to CMV serostatus only.

The sequencing sample was made of PBMCs. V and J are TRBV19 and TRBJ2-1; 7 nucleotides match TRBD1. The receptor's source is a man aged 25 to 40 in good health and CMV-seropositive. The CDR3 DNA reads TGTGCCAGTAGTCCAAATACAGGGGTGCCCTACAATGAGCAGTTCTTC. It encodes CASSPNTGVPYNEQFF.